This T cell receptor beta chain was recovered during a study of cytomegalovirus exposure and HLA in healthy donors. Study-level results: Most likely, a cluster of highly shared sequence variants arose as a sequencing artifact. CMV serostatus was the sole immune exposure information available.

With V trimmed by 10 bases and J by 9 bases, 11 bases remained unmatched. Germline loops: CDR1 SGHNT, CDR2 YENEEA. The CDR3 runs to 13 residues. Worth noting for this clone: Its cognate antigen is unknown.

Amplification used 60 Vbeta primers and 13 Jbeta primers. TCRdb's copy holds only in-frame clones and misses some; the assay was immunoSEQ multiplex PCR. The sample yields 130,000 to 150,000 clones, 73% seen once. The chain employs TRBV11-3 and TRBJ2-1, with 8 nucleotides matching TRBD2. Sequencing was carried out using PBMCs. The TCR was taken from a human donor in good health. The CDR3 DNA reads TGTGCCACGAGCAGGACTAGCATAACTGAGCAGTTCTTC. Protein product: CATSRTSITEQFF.